Presented here are 25 T cell receptor beta chains from one specimen sequenced in a study of somatic mutations in cytotoxic T cells in rheumatoid arthritis (dated by TCRdb to the late 2010s). Libraries were prepared through the immunoSEQ multiplex PCR assay. TCRdb limited this immuneACCESS table to in-frame rearrangements with V and J called. A share of clones is missing; checked studies link under half to unresolved V genes, and the rest is unexplained. The sample table lists over 20,000 clones, over 80% of them with a count of one. 5.2% of the sample is taken by the ten largest. The sequenced sample was CD8+ T cells sorted from blood. All receptors derive from a man aged 50-59 years in good health.

V is TRBV7-9 and J is TRBJ2-4; D possibly corresponds to TRBD1 (6 bases). V lost 5 bases and J 6 bases, leaving 14 bases between the germline ends. The CDR3 is 14 amino acids. CDR1 SEHNR and CDR2 FQNEAQ come from the germline V gene (reference sequence). Here the CDR3 reads CASSQTQGPNIQYF. The DNA for the CDR3 is TGTGCCAGCAGCCAAACACAGGGTCCAAACATTCAGTACTTC.

The V and J genes are TRBV6-6 and TRBJ2-7; the D is unclear. The germline V gene encodes CDR1 MNHNY and CDR2 SVGAGI (reference sequence). The CDR3 is 15 amino acids. The V end lost 4 bases, the J end lost 2 bases, and 15 bases lay between the germline ends. DNA for the CDR3: TGTGCCAGCAGTTCTAGGCTTTCTTGGCCCTACGAGCAGTACTTC. Translated, it gives CASSSRLSWPYEQYF.

The chain employs TRBV5-4 and TRBJ2-6, with D possibly being TRBD1 (5 bases). Germline-derived CDR1 and CDR2 are SGHNT and YYREEE (reference sequence). The CDR3 spans 17 residues. The V end was cut by 10 bases, the J end by 0 bases, with 20 bases between. CDR3 in DNA: TGTGCCTCATTCTCAGGACACAGCTCCTCTGGGGCCAACGTCCTGACTTTC. Its protein product is CASFSGHSSSGANVLTF.

This chain connects TRBV5-8 to TRBJ1-1; D may be TRBD1 (5 bases). The CDR3 consists of 13 residues. Trimming took 6 bases from V and 4 from J, leaving 13 bases between them. Germline V gene lookup returns CDR1 SGHTS and CDR2 YDEGEE. CDR3 sequence reads: CASTVTEGTEAFF. The DNA for the CDR3 is TGTGCCAGCACCGTGACAGAGGGCACTGAAGCTTTCTTT.

This chain connects TRBV6-1 to TRBJ2-1; possibly TRBD2 for D (6 bases). Trimming took 2 bases from V and 10 from J, leaving 12 bases between them. CDR3 length equals 13 residues. Per germline, CDR1 MNHNS and CDR2 SASEGT. CDR3 in amino acids: CASSETRGREQFF. Written as DNA, the CDR3 is TGTGCCAGCAGTGAAACCCGGGGGAGGGAGCAGTTCTTC.

This chain links TRBV5-4 with TRBJ2-5; D unresolved. Deletions cut 0 bases from V and 7 bases from J, with 7 bases between. This CDR3 is 12 amino acids long. Germline-derived CDR1 and CDR2 are SGHNT and YYREEE (reference sequence). The CDR3 nucleotides are TGTGCCAGCAGCTTGGCCAAAGGGACCCAGTACTTC. Translation gives CASSLAKGTQYF. Filled out from reference TRBV5-4 and TRBJ2-5, the complete variable domain reads ETGVTQSPTHLIKTRGQQVTLRCSSQSGHNTVSWYQQALGQGPQFIFQYYREEENGRGNFPPRFSGLQFPNYSSELNVNALELDDSALYLCASSLAKGTQYFGPGTRLLVL.

The CDR3 nucleotides read TGTGCCAGCAGGTCGACTAGCGGAACTAGCACAGATACGCAGTATTTT. Its translation: CASRSTSGTSTDTQYF. The rearrangement links TRBV7-9 to TRBJ2-3, with 9 positions matching TRBD2. The CDR3 is 16 residues long. The germline gives CDR1 SEHNR, CDR2 FQNEAQ (reference sequence). The V and J ends lost 6 bases and 0 bases, in that order; junction bases with no gene match: 7.

The rearrangement joins TRBV10-2 to TRBJ2-1; D remains ambiguous. Germline V gene sequence: CDR1 WSHSY, CDR2 SAAADI. The germline V and J ends were trimmed by 4 bases and 2 bases, with 15 bases remaining between them. The CDR3 is made up of 16 amino acids. In nucleotides, the CDR3 is TGCGCCAGCAGTGGGGTTGGAGCGCGCGCCTACAATGAGCAGTTCTTC. It translates to CASSGVGARAYNEQFF.

This CDR3 is CASSLWGGTEAFF. The CDR3, as DNA: TGTGCCAGCAGTTTATGGGGAGGCACTGAAGCTTTCTTT. The chain carries TRBV28 and TRBJ1-1; D is ambiguous. Germline CDR1 is MDHEN and CDR2 is SYDVKM. CDR3 length equals 13 residues. Deletions cut 0 bases from V and 4 bases from J, with 6 bases between.

The chain recombines TRBV7-9 with TRBJ1-5; D remains unclear. Germline lookup yields CDR1 SEHNR and CDR2 FQNEAQ (reference sequence). The CDR3 is made up of 14 amino acids. Trimming removed 5 bases from V and 3 bases from J, with 11 bases in between. CDR3 amino acids: CASSPDGPNQPQHF. The CDR3 bases are TGTGCCAGCAGCCCTGATGGCCCCAATCAGCCCCAGCATTTT.

This chain links TRBV29-1 with TRBJ1-1, with TRBD1 matching 7 bases. The germline V gene has CDR1 SQVTM and CDR2 ANQGSEA. The CDR3 is 13 amino acids. Unmatched junction bases numbered 4, after V lost 6 bases and J lost 0 bases. The CDR3 reads CSVSTGMNTEAFF. CDR3 sequence (DNA): TGCAGCGTATCGACAGGGATGAACACTGAAGCTTTCTTT.

The J gene is TRBJ2-7, the V gene TRBV30; 9 bases line up with TRBD1. The CDR3 runs to 13 residues. V trimming: 3 bases; J trimming: 5 bases; junction bases outside the gene matches: 5. CDR1 and CDR2 (germline): GTSNPN, SVGIG (reference sequence). As DNA, the CDR3 is TGTGCCTGGAGCTTGGACAGGGGTAACGAGCAGTACTTC. It is translated as CAWSLDRGNEQYF.

V usage is TRBV5-5 and J usage is TRBJ1-4; TRBD1 matches at 8 bases. V gave up 4 bases and J gave up 8 bases; unmatched junction bases: 10. The CDR3 is 15 amino acids. Per the germline V gene, CDR1 is SGHKS and CDR2 is YYEKEE (reference sequence). The CDR3 sequence: CASSLGQAKREKLFF. DNA of the CDR3: TGTGCCAGCAGCCTGGGACAGGCCAAAAGGGAAAAACTGTTTTTT.

The chain joins TRBV6-6 to TRBJ1-1, with D hard to call. The CDR3 is made up of 12 amino acids. Germline CDR1 MNHNY, CDR2 SVGAGI (reference sequence). V shed 2 bases and J shed 6 bases, with 7 bases lying between them. Written as DNA, the CDR3 is TGTGCCAGCAGTTACCGGGGTCCTGAAGCTTTCTTT. Its translation is CASSYRGPEAFF.

This clone was counted once. This chain joins TRBV30 and TRBJ2-2; 10 bases align to TRBD2. Per the germline V gene, CDR1 is GTSNPN and CDR2 is SVGIG (reference sequence). The CDR3 has 14 residues. V shed 7 bases and J 1 base; nucleotides not matched to a gene: 3. The CDR3 region is CASLAGGNTGELFF. The CDR3 nucleotides are TGTGCCTCTTTAGCGGGAGGGAACACCGGGGAGCTGTTTTTT.

This clone has just one count. The CDR3 DNA reads TGTGCCAGCAGCTCAGGACTAGTTCGGTACGAGCAGTACTTC. It translates to CASSSGLVRYEQYF. The rearrangement links TRBV7-6 to TRBJ2-7, with 7 positions matching TRBD2. Germline CDR1 reads SGHVS; CDR2 reads FNYEAQ. The CDR3 extends over 14 amino acids. The V gene end was trimmed by 4 bases and the J gene end by 4 bases; junction bases not matched to a gene: 7. Full variable domain (missing parts from reference TRBV7-6 and TRBJ2-7): GAGVSQSPRYKVTKRGQDVALRCDPISGHVSLYWYRQALGQGPEFLTYFNYEAQQDKSGLPNDRFSAERPEGSISTLTIQRTEQRDSAMYRCASSSGLVRYEQYFGPGTRLTVT.

J is TRBJ2-7 and V is TRBV19; D gene uncertain. V lost 4 bases and J 5 bases, leaving 12 bases between the germline ends. The V gene's germline CDR1 is LNHDA and CDR2 SQIVND (reference sequence). There are 13 residues in the CDR3. The CDR3 loop is CASSTNYRDEQYF. CDR3 coding DNA: TGTGCCAGTAGTACGAATTACCGGGACGAGCAGTACTTC.

The chain has TRBV5-6 and TRBJ1-5; 7 bases agree with TRBD1. From germline, CDR1 is SGHDT and CDR2 YYEEEE. CDR3 size: 15 residues. The trim removed 6 bases at V and 6 bases at J, leaving 12 bases unmatched. The CDR3 DNA reads as TGTGCCAGCACCATTCACCGGGACAGAGGTCAGCCCCAGCATTTT. It translates to CASTIHRDRGQPQHF. Complete variable domain (other parts from reference TRBV5-6 and TRBJ1-5): DAGVTQSPTHLIKTRGQQVTLRCSPKSGHDTVSWYQQALGQGPQFIFQYYEEEERQRGNFPDRFSGHQFPNYSSELNVNALLLGDSALYLCASTIHRDRGQPQHFGDGTRLSIL.

This chain's CDR3 is CAWSAGGSRDTQYF. The CDR3, as DNA: TGTGCCTGGTCAGCGGGAGGGAGTAGGGATACGCAGTATTTT. The V and J genes are TRBV30 and TRBJ2-3, with TRBD2 identical over 10 bases. J gave up 6 bases and V 5 bases, and 8 bases lay outside the gene matches. CDR1 and CDR2 (germline): GTSNPN, SVGIG (reference sequence). CDR3 length equals 14 residues.

This clone is a singleton in its sample. This sequence joins TRBV27 and TRBJ2-5; D is undetermined. This CDR3 region has 11 residues. CDR1 and CDR2 (germline): MNHEY, SMNVEV (reference sequence). V was trimmed by 3 bases and J by 5 bases, leaving 4 bases between them. The CDR3 bases are TGTGCCAGCAGTTTTAGGGAGACCCAGTACTTC. This gives the protein CASSFRETQYF.

This chain joins TRBV5-4 and TRBJ2-7, with D perhaps matching TRBD1 (6 bases). Trimming stripped 3 bases from V and 5 bases from J, with 15 bases between. CDR1 and CDR2 from the germline V gene are SGHNT and YYREEE (reference sequence). The CDR3 has 14 amino acids. CDR3 region: CASSWGPGVDEQYF. In nucleotides, the CDR3 is TGTGCCAGCAGCTGGGGTCCAGGGGTAGACGAGCAGTACTTC.

Comments on this clone: The same CDR3 can be traced to other DNA sequences in this sample. This chain joins TRBV27 and TRBJ1-5; possible D gene TRBD1, 6 bases. Trimming left V 3 bases short and J 6 bases short, with 9 bases between. In germline, CDR1 is MNHEY, CDR2 SMNVEV (reference sequence). The CDR3 sequence is 13 residues long. The CDR3 DNA is TGTGCCAGCAGTTTGGGGGGCGGTCAGCCCCAGCATTTT. As protein: CASSLGGGQPQHF.

Worth noting for this clone: The junction departs from the called germline gene at one end, perhaps through a read error. J is TRBJ2-1 and V is TRBV7-7; TRBD2 might be the D (5 bases). CDR3 length: 13 amino acids. Per germline, CDR1 SSHAT and CDR2 FNYEAQ (reference sequence). The CDR3 loop reads CASSRTRSDEQFF. CDR3 nucleotides: TGTGCTAGCAGCCGCACTAGGTCCGATGAGCAGTTCTTC.

The rearrangement joins TRBV30 to TRBJ1-1; D is unclear. Germline CDR1 is GTSNPN and CDR2 is SVGIG (reference sequence). The CDR3 extends over 11 amino acids. The germline V and J ends were trimmed by 8 bases and 3 bases, with 10 bases remaining between them. The CDR3 spells CATARYTEAFF. CDR3 DNA: TGTGCCACGGCTCGGTACACTGAAGCTTTCTTT.

This chain uses TRBV7-9 with TRBJ2-1, with 10 bases lining up with TRBD2. Germline V gene lookup returns CDR1 SEHNR and CDR2 FQNEAQ (reference sequence). This CDR3 contains 15 residues. J lost 10 bases, V lost 4 bases, and 10 bases had no gene match. CDR3: CASSSASGGDGEQFF. As DNA, the CDR3 is TGTGCCAGCAGCTCGGCAAGCGGGGGGGATGGGGAGCAGTTCTTC.